A single T cell receptor beta chain is shown here with its context. The sample belongs to a study of control samples from healthy donors and cancer patients. The CDR3 contains 13 residues. Germline CDR1 is LGHDT and CDR2 is YNNKEL (reference sequence). V was shortened by 3 bases and J by 2 bases, with 8 bases between the two germline ends. Using immunoSEQ multiplex PCR, the repertoire was profiled, and TCRdb retains in-frame clones only, with some absent. The sample records 90,000 to 110,000 clones, more than 85% being singletons. This rearrangement joins TRBV3-1 (or the pseudogene TRBV3-2) to TRBJ2-7, with D uncertain. The sample taken for sequencing was blood. The source is a woman aged 50 to 60 in good health. In DNA form, the CDR3 reads TGTGCCAGCAGCCATTCGGATACCTACGAGCAGTACTTC. Protein sequence: CASSHSDTYEQYF.